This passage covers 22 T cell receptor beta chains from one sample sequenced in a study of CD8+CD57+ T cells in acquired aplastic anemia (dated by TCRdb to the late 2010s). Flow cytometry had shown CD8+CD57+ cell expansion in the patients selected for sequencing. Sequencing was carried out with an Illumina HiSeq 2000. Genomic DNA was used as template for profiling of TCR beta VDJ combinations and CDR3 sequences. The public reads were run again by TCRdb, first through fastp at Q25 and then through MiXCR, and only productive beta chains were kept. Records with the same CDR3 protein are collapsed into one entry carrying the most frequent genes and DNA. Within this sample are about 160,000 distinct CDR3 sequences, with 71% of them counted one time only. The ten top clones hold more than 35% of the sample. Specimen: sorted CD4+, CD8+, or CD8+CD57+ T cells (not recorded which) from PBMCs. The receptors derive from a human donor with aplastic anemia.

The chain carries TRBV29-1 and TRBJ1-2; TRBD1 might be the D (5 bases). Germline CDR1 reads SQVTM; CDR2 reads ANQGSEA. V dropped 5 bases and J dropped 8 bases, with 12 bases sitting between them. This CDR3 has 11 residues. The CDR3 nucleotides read TGCAGCGTTCCAGGGAATGGAGGCTACACCTTC. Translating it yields CSVPGNGGYTF.

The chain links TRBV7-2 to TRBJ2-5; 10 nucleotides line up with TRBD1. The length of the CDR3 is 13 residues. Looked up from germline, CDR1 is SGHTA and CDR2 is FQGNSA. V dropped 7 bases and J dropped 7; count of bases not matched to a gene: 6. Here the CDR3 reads CASTGTGAGTQYF. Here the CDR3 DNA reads TGTGCCAGCACCGGGACAGGGGCAGGGACCCAGTACTTC.

The CDR3 is CASRLNEGAGELFF. CDR3 nucleotides: TGTGCCAGCAGACTTAACGAGGGGGCCGGGGAGCTGTTTTTT. V is TRBV7-6 and J is TRBJ2-2; maybe TRBD1 (6 bases). V lost 6 bases and J lost 6, with 14 bases in between. This CDR3 has 14 amino acids. Germline V gene data show CDR1 as SGHVS and CDR2 as FNYEAQ.

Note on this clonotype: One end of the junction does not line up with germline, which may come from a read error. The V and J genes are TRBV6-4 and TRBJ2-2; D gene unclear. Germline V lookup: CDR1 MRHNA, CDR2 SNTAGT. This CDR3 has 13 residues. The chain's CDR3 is CASSIENAGELFF. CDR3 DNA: TGTGCCAGCAGTATTGAGAACGCCGGGGAGCTGTTTTTT.

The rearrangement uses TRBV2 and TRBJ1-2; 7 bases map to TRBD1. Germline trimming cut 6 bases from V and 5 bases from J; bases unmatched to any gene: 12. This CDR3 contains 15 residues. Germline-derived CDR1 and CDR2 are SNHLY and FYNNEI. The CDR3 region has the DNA TGTGCCAGCAGGGTTGACAGGGACTCCTTTTATGGCTACACCTTC. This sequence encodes CASRVDRDSFYGYTF.

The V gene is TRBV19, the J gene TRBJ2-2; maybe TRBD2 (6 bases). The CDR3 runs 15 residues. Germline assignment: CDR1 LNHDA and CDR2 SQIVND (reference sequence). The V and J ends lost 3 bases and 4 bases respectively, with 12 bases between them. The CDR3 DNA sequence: TGTGCCAGTAGTATCAATAGCGGAGTCACCGGGGAGCTGTTTTTT. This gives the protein CASSINSGVTGELFF.

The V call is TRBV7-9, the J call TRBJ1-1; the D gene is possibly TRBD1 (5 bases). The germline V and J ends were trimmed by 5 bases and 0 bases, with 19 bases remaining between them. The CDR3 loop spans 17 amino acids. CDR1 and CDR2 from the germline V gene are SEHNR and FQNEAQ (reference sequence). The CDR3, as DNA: TGTGCCAGCAGCCCCGTTAAGGGGAGACACTTGAACACTGAAGCTTTCTTT. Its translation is CASSPVKGRHLNTEAFF.

The CDR3 loop is CASSPRQGSTNEKLFF. The CDR3 DNA sequence: TGTGCCAGCAGCCCGAGACAGGGCTCAACTAATGAAAAACTGTTTTTT. The chain recombines TRBV5-4 with TRBJ1-4; TRBD1 aligns across 7 bases. V lost 4 bases, J lost 0 bases, and 6 bases stayed unmatched. The CDR3 extends over 16 amino acids. Per germline, CDR1 SGHNT and CDR2 YYREEE (reference sequence).

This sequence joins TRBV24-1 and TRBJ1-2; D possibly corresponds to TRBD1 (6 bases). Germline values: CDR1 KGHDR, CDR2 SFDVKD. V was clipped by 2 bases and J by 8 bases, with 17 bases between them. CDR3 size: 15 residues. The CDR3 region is CATSDYQSRGGGYTF. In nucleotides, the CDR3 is TGTGCCACCAGTGATTACCAGTCCAGGGGTGGCGGCTACACCTTC.

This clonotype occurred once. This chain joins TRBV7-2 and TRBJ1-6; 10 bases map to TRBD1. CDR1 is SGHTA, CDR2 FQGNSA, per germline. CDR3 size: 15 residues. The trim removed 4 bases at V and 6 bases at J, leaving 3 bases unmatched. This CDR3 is CASSSGQGSNSPLHF. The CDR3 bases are TGTGCCAGCAGCTCGGGACAGGGGAGTAATTCACCCCTCCACTTT.

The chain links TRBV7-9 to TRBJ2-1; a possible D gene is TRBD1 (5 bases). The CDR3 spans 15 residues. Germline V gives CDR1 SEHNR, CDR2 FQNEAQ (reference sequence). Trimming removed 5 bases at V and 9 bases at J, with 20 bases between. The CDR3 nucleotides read TGTGCCAGCAGCCCTCGACAGCATAGTGTTGTTGAGCAGTTCTTC. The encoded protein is CASSPRQHSVVEQFF.

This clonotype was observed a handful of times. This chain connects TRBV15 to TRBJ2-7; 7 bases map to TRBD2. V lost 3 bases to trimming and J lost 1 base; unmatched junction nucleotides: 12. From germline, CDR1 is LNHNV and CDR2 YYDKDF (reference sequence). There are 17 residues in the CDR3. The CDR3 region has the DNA TGTGCCACCAGCAGGGGCCCTGGGAGGGACGGGTCCTACGAGCAGTACTTC. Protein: CATSRGPGRDGSYEQYF. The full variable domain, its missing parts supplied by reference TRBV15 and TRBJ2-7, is DAMVIQNPRYQVTQFGKPVTLSCSQTLNHNVMYWYQQKSSQAPKLLFHYYDKDFNNEADTPDNFQSRRPNTSFCFLDIRSPGLGDTAMYLCATSRGPGRDGSYEQYFGPGTRLTVT.

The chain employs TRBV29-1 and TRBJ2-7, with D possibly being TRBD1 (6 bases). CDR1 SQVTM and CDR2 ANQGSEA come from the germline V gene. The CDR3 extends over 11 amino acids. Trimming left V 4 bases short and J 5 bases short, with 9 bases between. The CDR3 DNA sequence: TGCAGCGTTGTAACAGGGCACGAGCAGTACTTC. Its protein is CSVVTGHEQYF.

In DNA form, the CDR3 reads TGCAGTGCTAGAGATTTCGCGGGGAGCACAGATACGCAGTATTTT. Residues: CSARDFAGSTDTQYF. The V call is TRBV20-1, the J call TRBJ2-3, with D possibly matching TRBD2 (6 bases). V gave up 0 bases and J gave up 0 bases, with 10 bases separating them. Germline V gene sequence: CDR1 DFQATT, CDR2 SNEGSKA (reference sequence). The CDR3 consists of 15 residues.

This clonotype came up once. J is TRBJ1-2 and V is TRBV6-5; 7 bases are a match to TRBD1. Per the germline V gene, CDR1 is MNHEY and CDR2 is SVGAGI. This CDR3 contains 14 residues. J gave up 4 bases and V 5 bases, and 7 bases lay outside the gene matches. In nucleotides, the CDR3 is TGTGCCAGCAGTACGGGACAGACGGGCTATGGCTACACCTTC. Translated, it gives CASSTGQTGYGYTF.

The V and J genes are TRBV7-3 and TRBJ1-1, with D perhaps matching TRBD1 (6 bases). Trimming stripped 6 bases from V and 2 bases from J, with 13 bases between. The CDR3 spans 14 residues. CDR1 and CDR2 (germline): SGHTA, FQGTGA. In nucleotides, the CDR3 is TGTGCCAGCAGTTCAACAGGGATAAACACTGAAGCTTTCTTT. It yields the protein CASSSTGINTEAFF.

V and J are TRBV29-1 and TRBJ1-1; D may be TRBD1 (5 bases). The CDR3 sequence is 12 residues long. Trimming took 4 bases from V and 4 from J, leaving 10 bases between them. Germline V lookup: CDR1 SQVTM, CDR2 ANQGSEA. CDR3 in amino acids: CSVVGERTEAFF. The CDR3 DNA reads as TGCAGCGTTGTGGGGGAGCGCACTGAAGCTTTCTTT.

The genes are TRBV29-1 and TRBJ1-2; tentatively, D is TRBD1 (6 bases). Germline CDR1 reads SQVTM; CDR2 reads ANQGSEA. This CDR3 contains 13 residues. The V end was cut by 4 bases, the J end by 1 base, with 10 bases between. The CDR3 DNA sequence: TGCAGCGTTGGAGAAGGGGGTAACTATGGCTACACCTTC. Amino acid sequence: CSVGEGGNYGYTF.

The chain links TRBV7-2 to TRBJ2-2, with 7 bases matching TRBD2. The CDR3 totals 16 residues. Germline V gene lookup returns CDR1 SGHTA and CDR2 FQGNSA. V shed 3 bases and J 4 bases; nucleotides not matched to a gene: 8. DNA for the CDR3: TGTGCCAGCAGCTTTACCCCTAGCGGATTCACCGGGGAGCTGTTTTTT. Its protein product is CASSFTPSGFTGELFF.

The CDR3 DNA follows: TGTGCCACCAGCAGAGATAAGGGGCTGAACACTGAAGCTTTCTTT. Its protein is CATSRDKGLNTEAFF. The chain is built from TRBV15 and TRBJ1-1, with D possibly TRBD1 on 5 matching bases. V lost 0 bases, J lost 0 bases, and 8 bases lay in between. The CDR3 covers 15 residues. Germline loops: CDR1 LNHNV, CDR2 YYDKDF (reference sequence).

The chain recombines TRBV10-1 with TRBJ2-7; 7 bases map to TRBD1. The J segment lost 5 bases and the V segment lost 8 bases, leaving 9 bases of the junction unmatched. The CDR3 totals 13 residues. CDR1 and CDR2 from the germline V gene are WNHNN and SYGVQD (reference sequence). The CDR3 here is CASHDRETDEQYF. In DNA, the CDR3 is TGCGCCAGCCACGACAGGGAGACGGACGAGCAGTACTTC.

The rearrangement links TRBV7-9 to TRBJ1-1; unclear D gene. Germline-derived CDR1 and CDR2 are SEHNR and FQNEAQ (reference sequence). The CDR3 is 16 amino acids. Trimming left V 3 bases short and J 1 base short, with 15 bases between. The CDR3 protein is CASSLWGGRTNTEAFF. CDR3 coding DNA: TGTGCCAGCAGCTTGTGGGGTGGCCGGACGAACACTGAAGCTTTCTTT. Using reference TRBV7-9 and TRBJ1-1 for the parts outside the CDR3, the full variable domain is DTGVSQNPRHKITKRGQNVTFRCDPISEHNRLYWYRQTLGQGPEFLTYFQNEAQLEKSRLLSDRFSAERPKGSFSTLEIQRTEQGDSAMYLCASSLWGGRTNTEAFFGQGTRLTVV.